The rows below give T cell receptor beta chains drawn from one sample of a study of cytomegalovirus exposure and HLA in healthy donors. The repertoire was sequenced with immunoSEQ multiplex PCR; TCRdb's copy has only in-frame clones and lacks some. This table holds 150,000 to 200,000 clones, roughly 80% found once. The specimen was PBMCs. The source of these receptors is a woman aged 40 to 50 in good health and CMV-seropositive. CDR3s include the opening cysteine and the closing phenylalanine or tryptophan. D genes are given only for firm matches. Clone size is stated in some rows and not others, as once, few, many or a class when expanded.

abundance: .
d_gene: TRBD2
v_gene: TRBV7-9
j_gene: TRBJ2-7
CDR3nt: TGTTCCAGCAGCTCCAGCCTCAGCGGGATCGGGAAGGAGCAGTACTTC
CDR3aa: CSSSSSLSGIGKEQYF

abundance: .
d_gene: .
v_gene: TRBV30
j_gene: TRBJ1-3
CDR3nt: TGTGCCTGGACCCCTATCTCCACAGGGACGGGAAACACCATATATTTT
CDR3aa: CAWTPISTGTGNTIYF

abundance: .
d_gene: TRBD2
v_gene: TRBV11-3
j_gene: TRBJ2-7
CDR3nt: TGTGCCAGCAGCCCAGGGAGGGCTAGCTACGAGCAGTACTTC
CDR3aa: CASSPGRASYEQYF

abundance: .
d_gene: TRBD1
v_gene: TRBV19
j_gene: TRBJ1-5
CDR3nt: TGTGCCAGTACACAGACGACAGGGAGCAATCAGCCCCAGCATTTT
CDR3aa: CASTQTTGSNQPQHF

abundance: .
d_gene: .
v_gene: TRBV28
j_gene: TRBJ2-3
CDR3nt: TGTGCCAGCAGTTCATGGACAGTCGGTCTCACAGATACGCAGTATTTT
CDR3aa: CASSSWTVGLTDTQYF

abundance: .
d_gene: .
v_gene: TRBV28
j_gene: TRBJ2-3
CDR3nt: TGTGCCAGCAGTATACCGGGACACTACACAGATACGCAGTATTTT
CDR3aa: CASSIPGHYTDTQYF

abundance: .
d_gene: TRBD2
v_gene: TRBV2
j_gene: TRBJ2-7
CDR3nt: TGTGCCAGCATGATAAGCGTTGCGGGAGGTGGCGAGCAGTACTTC
CDR3aa: CASMISVAGGGEQYF

abundance: .
d_gene: .
v_gene: TRBV4-1
j_gene: TRBJ1-1
CDR3nt: TGCGCCAGCAGCCAACCTTCGACACCGGTGAACACTGAAGCTTTCTTT
CDR3aa: CASSQPSTPVNTEAFF

abundance: .
d_gene: .
v_gene: TRBV27
j_gene: TRBJ2-1
CDR3nt: TGTGCCAGCAGTTTTACGCGGATCGACAATGAGCAGTTCTTC
CDR3aa: CASSFTRIDNEQFF

abundance: .
d_gene: TRBD1
v_gene: TRBV7-9
j_gene: TRBJ2-5
CDR3nt: TGTGCCAGCAGCCGGGACAGGGGGCAAGAGACCCAGTACTTC
CDR3aa: CASSRDRGQETQYF

abundance: .
d_gene: .
v_gene: TRBV25-1
j_gene: TRBJ1-4
CDR3nt: TGTGCCAGCAGTGGGGGCAGGGTGTTCGAAAAACTGTTTTTT
CDR3aa: CASSGGRVFEKLFF

abundance: .
d_gene: TRBD2
v_gene: TRBV29-1
j_gene: TRBJ2-5
CDR3nt: TGCAGCGTCCATTACGGGGGGAGGGAGACCCAGTACTTC
CDR3aa: CSVHYGGRETQYF

abundance: few
d_gene: TRBD1
v_gene: TRBV2
j_gene: TRBJ2-3
CDR3nt: TGTGCCAGCAGGAAGGGACAGGGGTCCATGATTTTGGGGTGGCAGTATTTT
CDR3aa: CASRKGQGSMILGWQYF

abundance: .
d_gene: .
v_gene: TRBV19
j_gene: TRBJ1-2
CDR3nt: TGTGCCACCCAGCGGGCGGGGGATAACTATGGCTACACCTTC
CDR3aa: CATQRAGDNYGYTF

abundance: .
d_gene: TRBD2
v_gene: TRBV27
j_gene: TRBJ2-2
CDR3nt: TGTGCCAGCAGTTTATACCCCTCTTCTCCCAGCGGGAGTAGTTGGAACACCGGGGAGCTGTTTTTT
CDR3aa: CASSLYPSSPSGSSWNTGELFF

abundance: .
d_gene: .
v_gene: TRBV6-5
j_gene: TRBJ1-6
CDR3nt: TGTGCCAGCAGTTACTCGATCACCAGGGGTAATTCACCCCTCCACTTT
CDR3aa: CASSYSITRGNSPLHF

abundance: few
d_gene: TRBD1
v_gene: TRBV28
j_gene: TRBJ2-5
CDR3nt: TGTGCCAGCAAGCCGGACTTGGGGACAGGGGACCAAGAGACCCAGTACTTC
CDR3aa: CASKPDLGTGDQETQYF

abundance: .
d_gene: .
v_gene: TRBV28
j_gene: TRBJ2-1
CDR3nt: TGTGCCAGCAGTTTATACCCACACACGAATGAGCAGTTCTTC
CDR3aa: CASSLYPHTNEQFF

abundance: .
d_gene: .
v_gene: TRBV5-1
j_gene: TRBJ2-7
CDR3nt: TGCGCCAGCCGCAGGGTAGCAAACGACGAGCAGTACTTC
CDR3aa: CASRRVANDEQYF

abundance: few
d_gene: .
v_gene: TRBV7-2
j_gene: TRBJ1-5
CDR3nt: TGTGCCAGCAGCCCGAGGACTGGCAATCAGCCCCAGCATTTT
CDR3aa: CASSPRTGNQPQHF

abundance: .
d_gene: TRBD1
v_gene: TRBV5-4
j_gene: TRBJ1-4
CDR3nt: TGTGCCAGCAGCGGAACGGGACAGGGTTCTGAAAAACTGTTTTTT
CDR3aa: CASSGTGQGSEKLFF

abundance: .
d_gene: TRBD1
v_gene: TRBV28
j_gene: TRBJ2-7
CDR3nt: TGTGCCAGCAGTACCTCCGGGACAGGGGGGTCCTACGAGCAGTACTTC
CDR3aa: CASSTSGTGGSYEQYF

abundance: few
d_gene: TRBD1
v_gene: TRBV2
j_gene: TRBJ1-1
CDR3nt: TGTGCCAGCGGAGGACAGGGGGTAGACACTGAAGCTTTCTTT
CDR3aa: CASGGQGVDTEAFF

abundance: .
d_gene: TRBD1
v_gene: TRBV5-4
j_gene: TRBJ2-2
CDR3nt: TGTGCCAGCAGGACAGGGTCGAACACCGGGGAGCTGTTTTTT
CDR3aa: CASRTGSNTGELFF

abundance: few
d_gene: TRBD1
v_gene: TRBV7-9
j_gene: TRBJ1-3
CDR3nt: TGTGCCAGCAGCTTCCAGGGGGCGTATTCTGGAAACACCATATATTTT
CDR3aa: CASSFQGAYSGNTIYF

abundance: .
d_gene: .
v_gene: TRBV5-1
j_gene: TRBJ1-2
CDR3nt: TGCGCCAGCAGCTTGGGTCAACGCGACTATGGCTACACCTTC
CDR3aa: CASSLGQRDYGYTF

abundance: .
d_gene: TRBD2
v_gene: TRBV11-2
j_gene: TRBJ2-7
CDR3nt: TGTGCCAGCAGCCTGGTAGCGGGATTCAGGATTTACGAGCAGTACTTC
CDR3aa: CASSLVAGFRIYEQYF

abundance: .
d_gene: TRBD1
v_gene: TRBV7-9
j_gene: TRBJ1-2
CDR3nt: TGTTCCAGCAGCTTACCTACCGGGACAGGGACTAACTATGGCTACACCTTC
CDR3aa: CSSSLPTGTGTNYGYTF

abundance: few
d_gene: TRBD2
v_gene: TRBV28
j_gene: TRBJ2-7
CDR3nt: TGTGCCAGCAGTTCCGGGACTAGCGGGAGGCTAACCTACGAGCAGTACTTC
CDR3aa: CASSSGTSGRLTYEQYF

abundance: .
d_gene: .
v_gene: TRBV11-2
j_gene: TRBJ1-3
CDR3nt: TGTGCCAGCAGCTTAGATTCTGCAGGGTCGAACACCATATATTTT
CDR3aa: CASSLDSAGSNTIYF

abundance: once
d_gene: .
v_gene: TRBV7-3
j_gene: TRBJ2-2
CDR3nt: TGTGCCAGCAGCTTAATGGTGGCTAGTGCGAACACCGGGGAGCTGTTTTTT
CDR3aa: CASSLMVASANTGELFF

abundance: .
d_gene: .
v_gene: TRBV29-1
j_gene: TRBJ1-2
CDR3nt: TGCAGCGTTGAACGACTCCAGGGCGTCGAAAACTATGGCTACACCTTC
CDR3aa: CSVERLQGVENYGYTF

abundance: .
d_gene: TRBD1
v_gene: TRBV19
j_gene: TRBJ2-5
CDR3nt: TGTGCCAGCAAAAAGGGGTCAGGGGGCCCAGAGACCCAGTACTTC
CDR3aa: CASKKGSGGPETQYF

abundance: .
d_gene: TRBD1
v_gene: TRBV28
j_gene: TRBJ2-7
CDR3nt: TGTGCCAGCAGTTCCCAACAACCGGACAGGTCGTCCTACGAGCAGTACTTC
CDR3aa: CASSSQQPDRSSYEQYF

abundance: .
d_gene: .
v_gene: TRBV6-6
j_gene: TRBJ1-5
CDR3nt: TGTGCCAGCAGTTACGGCAACCATCAGCCCCAGCATTTT
CDR3aa: CASSYGNHQPQHF

abundance: .
d_gene: TRBD1
v_gene: TRBV7-3
j_gene: TRBJ1-3
CDR3nt: TGTGCCAGCAGCGTGGGGACAGGGACTGGAAACACCATATATTTT
CDR3aa: CASSVGTGTGNTIYF

abundance: .
d_gene: .
v_gene: TRBV19
j_gene: TRBJ1-6
CDR3nt: TGTGCCAGTGGATATTCAGGGGACGCCAATTCACCCCTCCACTTT
CDR3aa: CASGYSGDANSPLHF

abundance: .
d_gene: .
v_gene: TRBV28
j_gene: TRBJ1-1
CDR3nt: TGTGCCAGCAGTTTATCTGGGGCCGGGAGGAACACTGAAGCTTTCTTT
CDR3aa: CASSLSGAGRNTEAFF

abundance: .
d_gene: TRBD1
v_gene: TRBV29-1
j_gene: TRBJ2-3
CDR3nt: TGCATCATCGGGACTGGGACAGGGGGCACAGATACGCAGTATTTT
CDR3aa: CIIGTGTGGTDTQYF

abundance: .
d_gene: .
v_gene: TRBV9
j_gene: TRBJ2-3
CDR3nt: TGTGCCAGCAGCGTAGCAGTCACAGATACGCAGTATTTT
CDR3aa: CASSVAVTDTQYF

abundance: .
d_gene: .
v_gene: TRBV4-1
j_gene: TRBJ2-7
CDR3nt: TGCGCCAGCAGCCAAGGCCTCCGAATTTCGTCGCCAGAAAACTATTACGAGCAGTACTTC
CDR3aa: CASSQGLRISSPENYYEQYF

abundance: once
d_gene: .
v_gene: TRBV19
j_gene: TRBJ1-5
CDR3nt: TGTGCCAGTAGTATCGGAGGGCCCCAGCATTTT
CDR3aa: CASSIGGPQHF

abundance: .
d_gene: TRBD2
v_gene: TRBV11-1
j_gene: TRBJ2-1
CDR3nt: TGTGCCAGCAGCCTCAGCGGGAACTCCTACAATGAGCAGTTCTTC
CDR3aa: CASSLSGNSYNEQFF

abundance: .
d_gene: .
v_gene: TRBV19
j_gene: TRBJ1-4
CDR3nt: TGTGCCAGTAGTTGGGCCCCCGGAGGGCCCACTAATGAAAAACTGTTTTTT
CDR3aa: CASSWAPGGPTNEKLFF

abundance: few
d_gene: TRBD1
v_gene: TRBV13
j_gene: TRBJ1-2
CDR3nt: TGTGCCAGCAGCTTAGGGGGGAATCTCGACAGGGGTAGGAACTATGGCTACACCTTC
CDR3aa: CASSLGGNLDRGRNYGYTF

abundance: .
d_gene: TRBD1
v_gene: TRBV2
j_gene: TRBJ1-2
CDR3nt: TGTGCCAGCAGGACTGGGACAGGGCAGGGGGACTATGGCTACACCTTC
CDR3aa: CASRTGTGQGDYGYTF

abundance: .
d_gene: TRBD2
v_gene: TRBV10-2
j_gene: TRBJ2-1
CDR3nt: TGCGCCAGTGGATTAGCGGGAGGGCTCAATGAGCAGTTCTTC
CDR3aa: CASGLAGGLNEQFF

abundance: few
d_gene: TRBD2
v_gene: TRBV6-6
j_gene: TRBJ2-1
CDR3nt: TGTGCCAGCAAGCGGGGCGGGAGGTACAATGAGCAGTTCTTC
CDR3aa: CASKRGGRYNEQFF

abundance: .
d_gene: .
v_gene: TRBV6-5
j_gene: TRBJ1-2
CDR3nt: TGTGCCAGCAGGACGACACGCAACTATGGCTACACCTTC
CDR3aa: CASRTTRNYGYTF

abundance: .
d_gene: TRBD2
v_gene: TRBV27
j_gene: TRBJ2-1
CDR3nt: TGTGCCAGCAGTTTGATTAGCGGGGCCTACAATGAGCAGTTCTTC
CDR3aa: CASSLISGAYNEQFF

abundance: .
d_gene: .
v_gene: TRBV7-2
j_gene: TRBJ1-2
CDR3nt: TGTGCCAGCAGCCCGGACGGAACTATAGCGCGTGGCTACACCTTC
CDR3aa: CASSPDGTIARGYTF

abundance: few
d_gene: .
v_gene: TRBV5-1
j_gene: TRBJ2-4
CDR3nt: TGCGCCAGCAGCTTGTGGGAGGAACCCCTTTACTTC
CDR3aa: CASSLWEEPLYF

abundance: .
d_gene: TRBD1
v_gene: TRBV30
j_gene: TRBJ2-5
CDR3nt: TGTGCCAGAAAAGCGACAGGGGTAGAGACCCAGTACTTC
CDR3aa: CARKATGVETQYF

abundance: .
d_gene: .
v_gene: TRBV19
j_gene: TRBJ1-2
CDR3nt: TGTGCCAGTAGTATAGCCCGGACAAGCTATGGCTACACCTTC
CDR3aa: CASSIARTSYGYTF

abundance: .
d_gene: .
v_gene: TRBV6-1
j_gene: TRBJ1-4
CDR3nt: TGTGCCAGCAGTGACGTATATGGCGGGCAAAAACTGTTTTTT
CDR3aa: CASSDVYGGQKLFF

abundance: once
d_gene: .
v_gene: TRBV19
j_gene: TRBJ2-3
CDR3nt: TGTGCCAGTAGTATCAGTCAGACATACACAGATACGCAGTATTTT
CDR3aa: CASSISQTYTDTQYF

abundance: .
d_gene: TRBD1
v_gene: TRBV9
j_gene: TRBJ1-2
CDR3nt: TGTGCCAGCAGCGGTCGGACAGGGGCGGACTTC
CDR3aa: CASSGRTGADF